The sequence of this T cell receptor (beta chain) was determined in a study of vaccination effects on CD4 cells after COVID-19. Study-level findings and limits: Infection- and vaccine-induced clones contracted markedly late after vaccination. Only 1 of 255 vaccine-induced clones from healthy vaccinees cross-reacted with common cold coronaviruses. Convalescent patients were scarce, and early post-infection timepoints were absent.

Within the ViraFEST assay, antigen-specific CD4+ T cells underwent expansion with viral peptide pools prior to sequencing. Subsequent to roughly 9 days of culture, CD4+ T cells were isolated. None of these healthy vaccinees had been infected with SARS-CoV-2 before vaccination. Trimming removed 4 bases from V and 0 bases from J; junction bases left unmatched: 6. The CDR3 is made up of 15 amino acids. Germline CDR1 and CDR2: MNHNY and SVGAGI (reference sequence). Regarding this clone: Its antigen is undetermined.

Measured with immunoSEQ multiplex PCR; TCRdb has only the in-frame clones, and not every one. This table has some 28,000 clones, about four fifths appearing once. Sample: CD4+ T cells from PBMCs cultured with SARS-CoV-2 spike peptides, taken before COVID-19 vaccination. The rearrangement joins TRBV6-6 to TRBJ2-7; 7 nucleotides align to TRBD1. The clonotype originates from a human donor who received a COVID-19 vaccine. CDR3 protein: CASSSVAGGSYEQYF. The CDR3 DNA reads TGTGCCAGCAGTTCTGTCGCAGGGGGCTCCTACGAGCAGTACTTC.